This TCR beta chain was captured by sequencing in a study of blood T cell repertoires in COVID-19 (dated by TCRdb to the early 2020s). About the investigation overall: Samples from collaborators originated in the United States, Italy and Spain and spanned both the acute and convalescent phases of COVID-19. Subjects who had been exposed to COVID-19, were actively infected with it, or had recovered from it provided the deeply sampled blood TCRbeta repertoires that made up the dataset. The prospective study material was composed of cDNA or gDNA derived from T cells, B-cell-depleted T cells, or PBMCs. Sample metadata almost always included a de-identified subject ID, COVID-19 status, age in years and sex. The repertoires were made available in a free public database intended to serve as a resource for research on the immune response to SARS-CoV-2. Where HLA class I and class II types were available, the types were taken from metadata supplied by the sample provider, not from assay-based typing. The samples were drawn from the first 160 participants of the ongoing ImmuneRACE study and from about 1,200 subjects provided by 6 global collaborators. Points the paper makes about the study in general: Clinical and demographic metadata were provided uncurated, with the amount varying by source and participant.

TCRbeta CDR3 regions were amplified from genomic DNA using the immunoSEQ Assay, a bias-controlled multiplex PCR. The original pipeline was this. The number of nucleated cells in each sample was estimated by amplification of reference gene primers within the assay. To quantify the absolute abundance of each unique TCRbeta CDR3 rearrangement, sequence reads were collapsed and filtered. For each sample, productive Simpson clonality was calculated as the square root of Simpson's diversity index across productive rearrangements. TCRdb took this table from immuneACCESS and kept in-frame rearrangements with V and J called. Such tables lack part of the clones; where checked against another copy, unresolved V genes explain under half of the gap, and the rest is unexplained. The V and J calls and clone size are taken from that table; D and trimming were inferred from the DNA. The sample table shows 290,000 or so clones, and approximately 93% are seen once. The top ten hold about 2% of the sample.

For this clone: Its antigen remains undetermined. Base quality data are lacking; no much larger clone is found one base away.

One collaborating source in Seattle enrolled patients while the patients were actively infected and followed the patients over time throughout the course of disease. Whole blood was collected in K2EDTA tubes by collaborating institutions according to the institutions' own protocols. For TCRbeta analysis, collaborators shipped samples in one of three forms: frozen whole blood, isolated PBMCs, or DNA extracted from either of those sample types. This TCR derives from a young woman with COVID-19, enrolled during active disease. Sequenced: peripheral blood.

Here is the DNA: TGTGCCTGGAGGGGGACTAGCGGGAGGGGTTACAATGAGCAGTTCTTC. Translated, it reads CAWRGTSGRGYNEQFF. The chain is made from TRBV30 and TRBJ2-1; 16 bases in between match TRBD2. From V the trimming removes 3 bases and from J it removes 4 bases, while the gene matches leave 3 bases of the junction unaccounted for. The CDR3 starts with the cysteine, ends with the phenylalanine, and has 16 residues. Just the 48-base CDR3 DNA is kept, in frame starting at base 1. The germline V gene encodes CDR1 GTSNPN and CDR2 SVGIG (reference sequence).